The rows below give T cell receptor beta chains drawn from one sample of a study of beta chain features in type 1 diabetes. TCRdb keeps only in-frame clones here, not all; method: immunoSEQ multiplex PCR. The table records more than 300,000 clones, around 7.6% of them present only once. The sequencing sample was made of central memory CD4+ T cells from blood. These receptor sequences come from a young woman in good health. Both conserved end residues are part of each CDR3. D genes are given only for firm matches. A clone size is listed for some rows: how often the clone was seen (once, few, many), or a class if it is expanded.

clone size,J gene,V gene,D gene,CDR3 protein,CDR3 DNA
-,TRBJ1-2,TRBV7-9,-,CASSLAGGLGYGYTF,TGTGCCAGCAGCTTAGCCGGGGGGCTGGGCTATGGCTACACCTTC
-,TRBJ2-1,TRBV5-6,-,CASSLDSGTMNNEQFF,TGTGCCAGCAGCTTGGATTCCGGGACGATGAACAATGAGCAGTTCTTC
many,TRBJ2-4,TRBV4-3,TRBD2,CASSQDPAGANIQYF,TGCGCCAGCAGCCAAGATCCAGCGGGAGCTAACATTCAGTACTTC
-,TRBJ2-3,TRBV28,-,CASSLNQGLDTQYF,TGTGCCAGCAGTTTGAATCAGGGATTAGATACGCAGTATTTT
few,TRBJ2-7,TRBV20-1,-,CSASTEAGQYF,TGCAGTGCTAGTACTGAGGCGGGGCAGTACTTC
many,TRBJ2-7,TRBV6-1,-,CASSELGAGTYEQYF,TGTGCCAGCAGTGAACTAGGAGCAGGGACCTACGAGCAGTACTTC
few,TRBJ1-1,TRBV6-5,-,CASRAITNTEAFF,TGTGCCAGCAGAGCAATAACAAACACTGAAGCTTTCTTT
-,TRBJ1-4,TRBV4-1,-,CASSQEGRDVANEKLFF,TGCGCCAGCAGCCAAGAGGGCAGGGATGTTGCTAATGAAAAACTGTTTTTT
-,TRBJ2-1,TRBV4-2,TRBD2,CASSQDWGRAYNEQFF,TGTGCCAGCAGCCAAGATTGGGGGAGGGCCTACAATGAGCAGTTCTTC
few,TRBJ1-1,TRBV29-1,-,CSVGPARWTEAFF,TGCAGCGTCGGGCCCGCTCGGTGGACTGAAGCTTTCTTT
few,TRBJ2-7,TRBV6-5,TRBD2,CASSYRGSSYEQYF,TGTGCCAGCAGTTACCGCGGGAGCTCCTACGAGCAGTACTTC
-,TRBJ2-1,TRBV7-3,TRBD2,CASSLGTSGSDEQFF,TGTGCCAGCAGCTTGGGGACTAGCGGGAGTGACGAGCAGTTCTTC
-,TRBJ2-2,TRBV11-2,-,CASSLVNGMVTGELFF,TGTGCCAGCAGCTTAGTTAACGGGATGGTCACCGGGGAGCTGTTTTTT
-,TRBJ2-5,TRBV27,-,CASSSLTMGETQYF,TGTGCCAGCAGTTCACTTACGATGGGTGAGACCCAGTACTTC
-,TRBJ2-3,TRBV29-1,-,CSARPISTDTQYF,TGCAGCGCCCGACCCATTTCCACAGATACGCAGTATTTT
-,TRBJ2-5,TRBV7-6,-,CASSLDPGGSVGTQYF,TGTGCCAGCAGCTTAGATCCGGGCGGTAGCGTCGGGACCCAGTACTTC
few,TRBJ2-6,TRBV7-6,-,CASSLNFRRSGANVLTF,TGTGCCAGCAGCTTAAATTTCCGAAGGTCTGGGGCCAACGTCCTGACTTTC
few,TRBJ2-7,TRBV18,-,CASSPTGYEQYF,TGTGCCAGCTCACCAACAGGGTACGAGCAGTACTTC
-,TRBJ2-5,TRBV7-9,-,CASSFLAMKETQYF,TGTGCCAGCAGCTTTCTGGCAATGAAAGAGACCCAGTACTTC
-,TRBJ2-7,TRBV18,-,CASSPQSIEQYF,TGTGCCAGCTCACCACAATCAATCGAGCAGTACTTC
-,TRBJ2-2,TRBV6-1,TRBD2,CAISGAGVVNTGELFF,TGTGCCATCAGTGGAGCGGGAGTGGTGAACACCGGGGAGCTGTTTTTT
-,TRBJ1-5,TRBV19,-,CASSIMFGDQPQHF,TGTGCCAGTAGTATTATGTTCGGGGATCAGCCCCAGCATTTT
-,TRBJ2-3,TRBV7-4,TRBD2,CASSTIAGGDTDTQYF,TGTGCCAGCAGCACCATAGCGGGAGGGGACACAGATACGCAGTATTTT
-,TRBJ2-1,TRBV5-1,-,CASSGGSRMNEQFF,TGCGCCAGCAGCGGGGGGAGTAGGATGAATGAGCAGTTCTTC
-,TRBJ2-5,TRBV2,TRBD2,CASCGSSGPQYF,TGTGCCAGCTGTGGTTCTAGCGGACCCCAGTACTTC
few,TRBJ2-7,TRBV5-4,-,CASSMASGNYEQYF,TGTGCCAGCAGCATGGCCTCAGGGAACTACGAGCAGTACTTC
-,TRBJ1-1,TRBV4-3,-,CASSQARIGGTEAFF,TGCGCCAGCAGCCAAGCCAGAATCGGGGGCACTGAAGCTTTCTTT
-,TRBJ1-5,TRBV29-1,TRBD1,CSVADRDGQPQHF,TGCAGCGTAGCCGACAGGGACGGTCAGCCCCAGCATTTT
-,TRBJ2-2,TRBV23-1,-,CASSQVQGSGELFF,TGCGCCAGCAGTCAAGTGCAGGGCTCCGGGGAGCTGTTTTTT
few,TRBJ2-7,TRBV5-1,-,CASSGTGTGAYEQYF,TGCGCCAGCAGCGGTACCGGGACTGGAGCTTACGAGCAGTACTTC
-,TRBJ2-7,TRBV2,TRBD1,CASNVDYRGEQYF,TGTGCCAGCAACGTAGACTACAGGGGCGAGCAGTACTTC
-,TRBJ1-2,TRBV18,-,CASSGLQGSDGYTF,TGTGCCAGTTCGGGTCTCCAAGGGAGTGACGGCTACACCTTC